One and the same sample provided the 18 T cell receptor beta chains below, sequenced in a study of long-term antiretroviral therapy in people with HIV. It was version v3.0 of the immunoSEQ assay that was run at survey level. Only in-frame clones appear in the TCRdb table, and some are missing; sequencing was by immunoSEQ multiplex PCR. Here the sample spans approximately 25,000 clones, roughly 79% being singletons. The sequences come from unsorted PBMCs, collected 2.1 years after starting antiretroviral therapy. Every receptor here comes from a young man with HIV.

The V and J genes are TRBV10-3 and TRBJ1-6; weak D call: TRBD1 (6 bases). The CDR3 extends over 15 amino acids. The V end lost 3 bases, the J end lost 5 bases, and 11 bases lay between the germline ends. The germline V gene has CDR1 ENHRY and CDR2 SYGVKD. CDR3 bases: TGTGCCATCAGTGAAAGCAGGGGCAATAATTCACCCCTCCACTTT. Its protein product is CAISESRGNNSPLHF.

V is TRBV4-1 and J is TRBJ2-3, with a tentative D call TRBD2 (5 bases). Germline CDR1 is MGHRA and CDR2 is YSYEKL. V was shortened by 2 bases and J by 4 bases, with 13 bases between the two germline ends. The CDR3 length is 15 residues. The CDR3 protein is CASSQTSPSPDTQYF. CDR3 nucleotides: TGCGCCAGCAGCCAAACTAGTCCCTCGCCAGATACGCAGTATTTT.

This chain uses TRBV19 with TRBJ1-5; possibly TRBD1 for D (6 bases). The germline gives CDR1 LNHDA, CDR2 SQIVND (reference sequence). V lost 7 bases and J 7 bases, leaving 14 bases between the germline ends. CDR3 length: 13 amino acids. CDR3 in DNA: TGTGCCAGTACCGCGACAGGTACCCAGCCCCAGCATTTT. It encodes CASTATGTQPQHF.

The chain is built from TRBV16 and TRBJ2-7; D call uncertain. The V end lost 4 bases, the J end lost 6 bases, and 10 bases lay between the germline ends. Germline-derived CDR1 and CDR2 are KGHSY and FQNENV. The length of the CDR3 is 12 residues. The DNA of the CDR3 is TGTGCCAGCAGCCTTATCCAACGCGAGCAGTACTTC. It yields the protein CASSLIQREQYF.

The rearrangement joins TRBV21-1 to TRBJ2-1; the table's TRBD2 call for D was not verified on the DNA. TRBV21-1 is marked as a pseudogene. This CDR3 has 17 residues. This CDR3 is CASSLRGRGSSYNEQFF. Here the CDR3 DNA reads TGTGCCAGCAGCCTACGTGGGCGGGGGAGCTCCTACAATGAGCAGTTCTTC.

The chain employs TRBV6-1 and TRBJ1-6, with 8 bases identical to TRBD1. Germline V gene data show CDR1 as MNHNS and CDR2 as SASEGT. This CDR3 has 16 residues. The junction had 7 bases not matched to a gene; V was cut back by 4 bases and J by 5 bases. CDR3 in DNA: TGTGCCAGCAGTGCCCGGACAGGGTCTGATAATTCACCCCTCCACTTT. This sequence encodes CASSARTGSDNSPLHF.

The CDR3 DNA sequence: TGTGCCAGCAGCACCGAAAAGGGGAGAAACACCATATATTTT. Its translation is CASSTEKGRNTIYF. The rearrangement joins TRBV7-9 to TRBJ1-3, with D possibly matching TRBD1 (5 bases). CDR3 length equals 14 residues. Trimming took off 5 bases at V and 5 bases at J, with 13 bases between the two ends. Germline V lookup: CDR1 SEHNR, CDR2 FQNEAQ (reference sequence).

This chain links TRBV19 with TRBJ1-1; 7 positions agree with TRBD1. CDR1 LNHDA and CDR2 SQIVND come from the germline V gene (reference sequence). The trim removed 6 bases at V and 0 bases at J, leaving 4 bases unmatched. This CDR3 comprises 14 residues. In nucleotides, the CDR3 is TGTGCCAGTAGGCAGGACAGGTTGAACACTGAAGCTTTCTTT. Protein sequence: CASRQDRLNTEAFF.

The V call is TRBV11-2, the J call TRBJ1-2; TRBD1 might be the D (6 bases). From germline, CDR1 is SGHAT and CDR2 FQNNGV. The CDR3 spans 13 residues. V lost 4 bases to trimming and J lost 2 bases, with 8 bases between them. CDR3 loop: CASSSQGNYGYTF. The CDR3 DNA follows: TGTGCCAGCAGCTCGCAGGGGAACTATGGCTACACCTTC.

V and J are TRBV30 and TRBJ1-6; 9 nucleotides match TRBD1. The germline gives CDR1 GTSNPN, CDR2 SVGIG (reference sequence). This CDR3 region has 14 residues. Losses at the gene ends were 0 bases for V and 10 bases for J; bases not matched to a gene: 4. The CDR3 loop reads CAWSVSTGGSPLHF. CDR3 sequence (DNA): TGTGCCTGGAGTGTATCGACAGGGGGGTCACCCCTCCACTTT.

This clone was seen more than once but under ten times. The CDR3 DNA reads TGTGCCAGCAGTTATACAGGGGCTGGGGCCAACGTCCTGACTTTC. It specifies CASSYTGAGANVLTF. V is TRBV28 and J is TRBJ2-6; 7 positions agree with TRBD1. The CDR3 totals 15 residues. After removal of 4 bases from V and 2 bases from J, the junction contained 2 bases not matched to a gene. Germline loops: CDR1 MDHEN, CDR2 SYDVKM.

The chain joins TRBV29-1 to TRBJ2-5; 10 nucleotides agree with TRBD1. CDR1 is SQVTM and CDR2 is ANQGSEA in the germline V gene. The CDR3 is made up of 13 amino acids. Trimming cost V 4 bases and J 5 bases; bases outside gene matches: 4. The CDR3 spells CSVGDRGIETQYF. The CDR3 coding sequence is TGCAGCGTTGGGGACAGGGGTATCGAGACCCAGTACTTC.

The chain combines TRBV10-3 with TRBJ2-7; 10 bases align to TRBD1. The germline V gene has CDR1 ENHRY and CDR2 SYGVKD. The ends lost 3 bases at V and 1 base at J; junction bases unmatched: 6. The CDR3 is 16 residues long. CDR3 sequence: CAISDAGTGASYEQYF. The CDR3 region has the DNA TGTGCCATCAGTGATGCCGGGACAGGGGCTTCCTACGAGCAGTACTTC.

CDR3 DNA sequence: TGCGCCAGCCTCCGGGGACCTAAAGGAGCCGGGGAGCTGTTTTTT. Its translation is CASLRGPKGAGELFF. The gene calls are TRBV5-1 and TRBJ2-2, with D possibly called TRBD1 or TRBD2 (5 bases each). This CDR3 is built from 15 residues. V gave up 7 bases and J gave up 6 bases, with 19 bases separating them. Germline CDR1 and CDR2: SGHRS and YFSETQ. Full variable domain (missing parts from reference TRBV5-1 and TRBJ2-2): KAGVTQTPRYLIKTRGQQVTLSCSPISGHRSVSWYQQTPGQGLQFLFEYFSETQRNKGNFPGRFSGRQFSNSRSEMNVSTLELGDSALYLCASLRGPKGAGELFFGEGSRLTVL.

The chain joins TRBV16 to TRBJ1-1, with D maybe TRBD1 (5 bases). Germline V gene sequence: CDR1 KGHSY, CDR2 FQNENV. This CDR3 contains 14 residues. V was pared by 3 bases and J by 1 base, with 9 bases between. The CDR3 spells CASSHLTANTEAFF. The CDR3 nucleotides read TGTGCCAGCAGCCACCTGACAGCGAACACTGAAGCTTTCTTT.

In this sample, this clone turned up a few times. This chain joins TRBV29-1 and TRBJ1-2; D not resolved. V lost 4 bases, J lost 0 bases, and 15 bases lay in between. The V gene's germline CDR1 is SQVTM and CDR2 ANQGSEA. This CDR3 region has 15 residues. This CDR3 reads CSVVLFETANYGYTF. CDR3 in DNA: TGCAGCGTTGTTTTGTTTGAGACCGCTAACTATGGCTACACCTTC.

This rearrangement joins TRBV19 to TRBJ1-4; D is possibly TRBD1 (5 bases). CDR3 length: 16 residues. Trimming removed 1 base from V and 4 bases from J, with 13 bases in between. CDR1 and CDR2 (germline): LNHDA, SQIVND (reference sequence). The CDR3 region has the DNA TGTGCCAGTAGTATAGGCGCGACAGAAGATAATGAAAAACTGTTTTTT. The encoded protein is CASSIGATEDNEKLFF.

This chain links TRBV2 with TRBJ2-1; possible D gene TRBD1, 5 bases. The CDR3 sequence is 12 residues long. V shed 5 bases and J shed 9 bases, with 11 bases lying between them. The germline V gene encodes CDR1 SNHLY and CDR2 FYNNEI. The CDR3 loop is CASSPGLGEQFF. In DNA, the CDR3 is TGTGCCAGCAGTCCAGGGTTGGGTGAGCAGTTCTTC. The full variable domain, completed using reference TRBV2 and TRBJ2-1, is EPEVTQTPSHQVTQMGQEVILRCVPISNHLYFYWYRQILGQKVEFLVSFYNNEISEKSEIFDDQFSVERPDGSNFTLKIRSTKLEDSAMYFCASSPGLGEQFFGPGTRLTVL.